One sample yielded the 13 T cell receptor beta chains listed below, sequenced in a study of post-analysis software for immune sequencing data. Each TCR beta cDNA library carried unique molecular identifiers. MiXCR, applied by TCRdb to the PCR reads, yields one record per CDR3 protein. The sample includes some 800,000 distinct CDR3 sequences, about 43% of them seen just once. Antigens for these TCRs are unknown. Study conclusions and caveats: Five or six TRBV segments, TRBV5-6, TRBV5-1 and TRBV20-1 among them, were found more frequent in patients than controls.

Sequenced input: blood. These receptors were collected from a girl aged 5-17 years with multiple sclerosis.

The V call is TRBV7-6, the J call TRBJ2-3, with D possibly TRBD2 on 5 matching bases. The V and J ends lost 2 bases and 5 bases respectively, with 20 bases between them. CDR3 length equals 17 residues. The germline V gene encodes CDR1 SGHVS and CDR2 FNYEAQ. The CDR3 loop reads CASSLWGKRPRGDTQYF. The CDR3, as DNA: TGTGCCAGCAGCTTATGGGGAAAGCGGCCCCGGGGAGATACGCAGTATTTT.

The CDR3 loop is CSFMTGGSYNEQFF. The CDR3 DNA is TGCAGTTTTATGACCGGGGGCTCCTACAATGAGCAGTTCTTC. The chain has TRBV20-1 and TRBJ2-1; perhaps TRBD2 as D (6 bases). With 8 bases removed from V and 0 bases from J, the gap between germline ends came to 14 bases. The germline gives CDR1 DFQATT, CDR2 SNEGSKA (reference sequence). The CDR3 sequence is 14 residues long.

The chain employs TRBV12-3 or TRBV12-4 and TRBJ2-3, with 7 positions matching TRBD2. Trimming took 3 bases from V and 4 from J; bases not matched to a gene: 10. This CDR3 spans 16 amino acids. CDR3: CASSFRAGEGPDTQYF. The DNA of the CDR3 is TGTGCCAGCAGTTTTCGGGCGGGAGAAGGACCAGATACGCAGTATTTT.

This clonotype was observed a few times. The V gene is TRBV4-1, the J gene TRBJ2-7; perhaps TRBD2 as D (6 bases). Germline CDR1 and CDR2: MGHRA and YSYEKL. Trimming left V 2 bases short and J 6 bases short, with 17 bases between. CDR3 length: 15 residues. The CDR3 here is CASSQLGRDWGEQYF. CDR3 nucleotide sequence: TGCGCCAGCAGCCAACTCGGGCGGGACTGGGGCGAGCAGTACTTC.

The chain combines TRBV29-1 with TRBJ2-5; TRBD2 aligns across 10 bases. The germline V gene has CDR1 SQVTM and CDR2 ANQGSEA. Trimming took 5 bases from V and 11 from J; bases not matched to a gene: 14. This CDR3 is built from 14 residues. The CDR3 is CSVLGSGRLDEQYF. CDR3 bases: TGCAGCGTTTTGGGTAGCGGGAGGTTGGATGAGCAGTACTTC.

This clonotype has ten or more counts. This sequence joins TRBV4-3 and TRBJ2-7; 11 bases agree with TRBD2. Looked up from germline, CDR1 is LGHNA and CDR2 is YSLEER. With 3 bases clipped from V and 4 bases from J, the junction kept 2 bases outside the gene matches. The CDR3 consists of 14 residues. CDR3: CASSQGLAEYEQYF. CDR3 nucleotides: TGCGCCAGCAGCCAGGGACTAGCGGAGTACGAGCAGTACTTC.

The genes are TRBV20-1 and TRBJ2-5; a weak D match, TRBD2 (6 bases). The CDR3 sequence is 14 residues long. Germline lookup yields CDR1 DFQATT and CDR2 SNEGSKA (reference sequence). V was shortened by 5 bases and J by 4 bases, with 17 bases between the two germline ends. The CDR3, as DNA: TGCAGTGCTGAGGGGCGGGATGGGGGAGAGACCCAGTACTTC. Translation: CSAEGRDGGETQYF.

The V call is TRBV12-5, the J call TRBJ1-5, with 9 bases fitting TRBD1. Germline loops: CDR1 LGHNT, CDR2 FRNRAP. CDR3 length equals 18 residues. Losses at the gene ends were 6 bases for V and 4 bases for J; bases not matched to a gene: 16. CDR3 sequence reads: CASGSGTGFLRRNQPQHF. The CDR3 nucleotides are TGTGCTAGTGGCTCCGGGACAGGGTTCTTGAGGCGGAATCAGCCCCAGCATTTT.

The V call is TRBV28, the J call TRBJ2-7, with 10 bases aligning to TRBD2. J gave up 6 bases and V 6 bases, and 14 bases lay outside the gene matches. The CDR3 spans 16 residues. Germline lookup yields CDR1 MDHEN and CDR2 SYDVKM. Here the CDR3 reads CASSRIPSGRIGEQYF. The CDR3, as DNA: TGTGCCAGCAGCCGAATCCCTAGCGGGAGAATAGGCGAGCAGTACTTC.

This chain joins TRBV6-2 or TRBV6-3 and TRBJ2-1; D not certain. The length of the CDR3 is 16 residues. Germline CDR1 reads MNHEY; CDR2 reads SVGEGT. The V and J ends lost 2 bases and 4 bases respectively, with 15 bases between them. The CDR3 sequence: CASSYDLSRKYNEQFF. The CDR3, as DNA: TGTGCCAGCAGTTACGATCTGTCTAGAAAGTACAATGAGCAGTTCTTC.

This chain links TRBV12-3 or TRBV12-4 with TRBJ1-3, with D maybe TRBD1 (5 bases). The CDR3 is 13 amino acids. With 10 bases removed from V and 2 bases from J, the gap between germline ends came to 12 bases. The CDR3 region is CATGLGAGNTIYF. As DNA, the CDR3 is TGTGCCACCGGATTAGGGGCTGGAAACACCATATATTTT.

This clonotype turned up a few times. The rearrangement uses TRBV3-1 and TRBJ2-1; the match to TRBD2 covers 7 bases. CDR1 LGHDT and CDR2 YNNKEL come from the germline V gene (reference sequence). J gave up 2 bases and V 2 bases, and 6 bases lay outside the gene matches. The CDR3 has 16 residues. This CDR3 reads CASSQPKRDPYNEQFF. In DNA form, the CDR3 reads TGTGCCAGCAGCCAACCTAAGCGGGACCCCTACAATGAGCAGTTCTTC.

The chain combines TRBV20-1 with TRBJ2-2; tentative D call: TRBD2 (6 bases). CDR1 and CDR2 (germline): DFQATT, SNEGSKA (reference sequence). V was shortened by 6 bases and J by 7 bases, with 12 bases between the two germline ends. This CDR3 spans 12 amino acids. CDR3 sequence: CSAETRGGELFF. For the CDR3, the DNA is TGCAGTGCCGAGACTAGGGGCGGGGAGCTGTTTTTT.